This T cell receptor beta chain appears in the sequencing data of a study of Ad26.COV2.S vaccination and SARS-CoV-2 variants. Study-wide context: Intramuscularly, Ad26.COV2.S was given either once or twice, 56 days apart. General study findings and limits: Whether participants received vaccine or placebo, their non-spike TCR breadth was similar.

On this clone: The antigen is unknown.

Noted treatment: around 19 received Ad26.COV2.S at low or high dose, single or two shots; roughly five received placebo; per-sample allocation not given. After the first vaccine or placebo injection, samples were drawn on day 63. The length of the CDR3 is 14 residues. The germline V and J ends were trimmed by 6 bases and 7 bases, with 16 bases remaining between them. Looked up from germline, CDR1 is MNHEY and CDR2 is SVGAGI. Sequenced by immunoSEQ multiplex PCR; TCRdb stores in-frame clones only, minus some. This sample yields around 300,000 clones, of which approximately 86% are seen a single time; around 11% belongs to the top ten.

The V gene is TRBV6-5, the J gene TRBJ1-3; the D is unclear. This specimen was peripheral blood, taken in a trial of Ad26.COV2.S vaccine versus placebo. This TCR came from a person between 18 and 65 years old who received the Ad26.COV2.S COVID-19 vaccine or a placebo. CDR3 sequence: CASSPVVSANTIYF. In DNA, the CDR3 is TGTGCCAGCAGCCCAGTGGTCTCGGCCAACACCATATATTTT.